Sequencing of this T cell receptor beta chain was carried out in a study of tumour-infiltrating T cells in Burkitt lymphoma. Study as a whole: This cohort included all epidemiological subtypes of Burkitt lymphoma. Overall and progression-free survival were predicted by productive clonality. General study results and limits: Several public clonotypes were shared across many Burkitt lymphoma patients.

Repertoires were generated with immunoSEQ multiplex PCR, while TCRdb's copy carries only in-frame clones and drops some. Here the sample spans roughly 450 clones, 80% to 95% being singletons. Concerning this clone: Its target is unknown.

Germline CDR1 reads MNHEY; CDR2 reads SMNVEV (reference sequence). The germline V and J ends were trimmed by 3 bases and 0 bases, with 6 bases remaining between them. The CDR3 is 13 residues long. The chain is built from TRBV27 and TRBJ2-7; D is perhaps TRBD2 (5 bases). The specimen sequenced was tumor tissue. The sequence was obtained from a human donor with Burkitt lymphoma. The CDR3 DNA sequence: TGTGCCAGCAGTTTGGGAGACTCCTACGAGCAGTACTTC. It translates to CASSLGDSYEQYF.